Shown below are 23 T cell receptor beta chains from a single sample sequenced in a study of CD8+ T cells in alopecia areata. As the sequencing template, cDNA was produced by extracting RNA and reverse transcribing it. Assay: immunoSEQ multiplex PCR; the TCRdb copy retains only in-frame clones and omits some. The sample records about 140,000 clones, roughly 46% being singletons. The source was CD4+ T cells sorted from blood, collected at week 0. The receptors stem from a human donor with alopecia areata.

V gene TRBV5-1 combines with J gene TRBJ1-5; D is unresolved. Trimming shortened V by 0 bases and J by 4 bases, and 8 bases separated the two germline ends. Germline CDR1 is SGHRS and CDR2 is YFSETQ. The CDR3 length is 14 residues. This CDR3 reads CASSLGTNNQPQHF. CDR3 sequence (DNA): TGCGCCAGCAGCTTGGGAACAAATAATCAGCCCCAGCATTTT.

The rearrangement joins TRBV27 to TRBJ2-7; D not certain. Germline loops: CDR1 MNHEY, CDR2 SMNVEV (reference sequence). V dropped 9 bases and J dropped 2 bases, with 17 bases sitting between them. The CDR3 is 14 residues long. In nucleotides, the CDR3 is TGTGCCAGTAAGGCGACATCCTCTACCTACGAGCAGTACTTC. It codes for CASKATSSTYEQYF.

This chain uses TRBV6-1 with TRBJ2-5; 9 nucleotides line up with TRBD2. Trimming removed 4 bases from V and 7 bases from J; junction bases left unmatched: 4. Germline lookup yields CDR1 MNHNS and CDR2 SASEGT. This CDR3 comprises 13 residues. The CDR3 coding sequence is TGTGCCAGCAGTGTCGGGCGGGAGGGGACCCAGTACTTC. Its translation is CASSVGREGTQYF.

V usage is TRBV7-2 and J usage is TRBJ2-5; D uncertain. V lost 5 bases and J 5 bases, leaving 9 bases between the germline ends. The CDR3 is 12 amino acids. Germline V gene lookup returns CDR1 SGHTA and CDR2 FQGNSA. CDR3 bases: TGTGCCAGCAGCAACCTACGGGAGACCCAGTACTTC. Translated: CASSNLRETQYF.

The gene calls are TRBV2 and TRBJ1-1; D is possibly TRBD1 (6 bases). The CDR3 runs to 16 residues. In germline, CDR1 is SNHLY, CDR2 FYNNEI. The V and J ends lost 0 bases and 1 base respectively, with 12 bases between them. Here the CDR3 DNA reads TGTGCCAGCAGTGAAGCGCATGGGACATCGAACACTGAAGCTTTCTTT. Translating gives CASSEAHGTSNTEAFF.

The V and J genes are TRBV30 and TRBJ2-7, with 8 bases identical to TRBD1. Germline V gene lookup returns CDR1 GTSNPN and CDR2 SVGIG (reference sequence). The CDR3 length is 12 residues. The V and J ends lost 5 bases and 7 bases, in that order; junction bases with no gene match: 7. CDR3 coding DNA: TGTGCCTGGGGGGACAGGCCCGGGGAGCAGTACTTC. It codes for CAWGDRPGEQYF.

In this sample, this clone turned up a few times. J is TRBJ2-7 and V is TRBV29-1, with TRBD1 identical over 9 bases. J lost 3 bases, V lost 6 bases, and 6 bases had no gene match. Looked up from germline, CDR1 is SQVTM and CDR2 is ANQGSEA. This CDR3 has 13 amino acids. CDR3 protein: CSVEGQGNYEQYF. CDR3 nucleotide sequence: TGCAGCGTCGAGGGACAGGGAAACTACGAGCAGTACTTC.

The genes are TRBV19 and TRBJ1-5, with unresolved D. CDR1 is LNHDA, CDR2 SQIVND, per germline (reference sequence). The CDR3 contains 14 residues. V was cut by 4 bases and J by 0 bases, with 7 bases left in between. CDR3 in amino acids: CASSTKNSNQPQHF. In DNA form, the CDR3 reads TGTGCCAGTAGTACGAAGAATAGCAATCAGCCCCAGCATTTT. The whole variable domain, remainder taken from reference TRBV19 and TRBJ1-5, is DGGITQSPKYLFRKEGQNVTLSCEQNLNHDAMYWYRQDPGQGLRLIYYSQIVNDFQKGDIAEGYSVSREKKESFPLTVTSAQKNPTAFYLCASSTKNSNQPQHFGDGTRLSIL.

This clone was detected a few times. V is TRBV29-1 and J is TRBJ2-7; D call uncertain. This CDR3 is 12 amino acids long. Trimming shortened V by 2 bases and J by 2 bases, and 7 bases separated the two germline ends. Germline CDR1 is SQVTM and CDR2 is ANQGSEA. The CDR3 protein is CSVEKGTYEQYF. In nucleotides, the CDR3 is TGCAGCGTTGAAAAAGGAACCTACGAGCAGTACTTC.

This clone was observed a handful of times. The genes are TRBV30 and TRBJ2-1; unclear D gene. The CDR3 spans 14 residues. The germline V gene encodes CDR1 GTSNPN and CDR2 SVGIG (reference sequence). V was trimmed by 0 bases and J by 12 bases, leaving 18 bases between them. The CDR3 loop is CAWSVLLGTMSQFF. The CDR3 DNA sequence: TGTGCCTGGAGTGTACTGTTAGGCACAATGTCGCAGTTCTTC.

With respect to this clone: Other nucleotide sequences in the sample specify the same CDR3. This chain links TRBV10-3 with TRBJ2-3, with D hard to call. Germline values: CDR1 ENHRY, CDR2 SYGVKD. V was shortened by 0 bases and J by 0 bases, with 7 bases between the two germline ends. The CDR3 runs to 15 residues. CDR3 sequence (DNA): TGTGCCATCAGTGAGTCCGGCGGCAGCACAGATACGCAGTATTTT. It codes for CAISESGGSTDTQYF.

The chain's CDR3 is CASSLNGNTIYF. CDR3 coding DNA: TGTGCCAGCAGCCTGAATGGAAACACCATATATTTT. The chain is built from TRBV16 and TRBJ1-3, with D unresolved. The germline gives CDR1 KGHSY, CDR2 FQNENV. CDR3 length: 12 residues. V lost 4 bases, J lost 3 bases, and 4 bases lay in between. The full variable domain, rest sourced from reference TRBV16 and TRBJ1-3, is GEEVAQTPKHLVRGEGQKAKLYCAPIKGHSYVFWYQQVLKNEFKFLISFQNENVFDETGMPKERFSAKCLPNSPCSLEIQATKLEDSAVYFCASSLNGNTIYFGEGSWLTVV.

This clone was detected only a few times. Other nucleotide sequences in the sample specify the same CDR3. The chain has TRBV7-9 and TRBJ2-5; 12 nucleotides line up with TRBD2. Germline V lookup: CDR1 SEHNR, CDR2 FQNEAQ (reference sequence). V shed 5 bases and J 4 bases; nucleotides not matched to a gene: 2. CDR3 length equals 14 residues. The CDR3 DNA reads TGTGCCAGCAGCCGGGGACTAGCGGGAGAGACCCAGTACTTC. This encodes CASSRGLAGETQYF.

The chain is built from TRBV29-1 and TRBJ1-2; D is uncertain. This CDR3 region has 11 residues. CDR1 is SQVTM and CDR2 is ANQGSEA in the germline V gene. The V end was cut by 6 bases, the J end by 8 bases, with 13 bases between. The DNA for the CDR3 is TGCAGCGTGCTGCTTATTGACGGCTACACCTTC. As protein: CSVLLIDGYTF.

This clone has only a few counts. V and J are TRBV20-1 and TRBJ1-1; D gene uncertain. Germline V gene lookup returns CDR1 DFQATT and CDR2 SNEGSKA (reference sequence). This CDR3 has 11 residues. V shed 2 bases and J shed 10 bases, with 11 bases lying between them. The CDR3 DNA is TGCAGTGCTAGACCCTCTTCGGTAGCTTTCTTT. Translating it yields CSARPSSVAFF.

The chain couples TRBV30 to TRBJ2-7; 10 bases map to TRBD2. The CDR3 covers 16 residues. CDR1 and CDR2 from the germline V gene are GTSNPN and SVGIG (reference sequence). Trimming at V came to 3 bases and at J to 6 bases, leaving 14 bases not matched to a gene. Here the CDR3 DNA reads TGTGCCTGGAGGGACCTGGGGGCTAGCGGGAGAGGCGAGCAGTACTTC. As protein: CAWRDLGASGRGEQYF.

The chain uses TRBV7-9 and TRBJ1-2; 7 bases map to TRBD1. This CDR3 has 15 amino acids. Losses at the gene ends were 5 bases for V and 9 bases for J; bases not matched to a gene: 15. CDR1 and CDR2 (germline): SEHNR, FQNEAQ (reference sequence). This CDR3 is CASSQAGQDRRSYTF. The CDR3 nucleotides read TGTGCCAGCAGCCAAGCAGGGCAGGACAGGAGAAGCTACACCTTC.

This sequence joins TRBV19 and TRBJ2-5, with D perhaps assigned TRBD1 or TRBD2 (6 bases each). Trimming took off 6 bases at V and 5 bases at J, with 22 bases between the two ends. CDR1 and CDR2 (germline): LNHDA, SQIVND (reference sequence). The CDR3 sequence is 16 residues long. The CDR3 sequence: CASSTRGEASRETQYF. For the CDR3, the DNA is TGTGCCAGTAGCACTAGGGGGGAAGCGAGTCGGGAGACCCAGTACTTC.

The rearrangement links TRBV7-2 to TRBJ1-3; D gene uncertain. The CDR3 is made up of 13 amino acids. V was trimmed by 1 base and J by 3 bases, leaving 4 bases between them. CDR1 SGHTA and CDR2 FQGNSA come from the germline V gene. The CDR3 nucleotides read TGTGCCAGCAGCTTAGGGCATGGAAACACCATATATTTT. It encodes CASSLGHGNTIYF.

The rearrangement uses TRBV29-1 and TRBJ2-3, with D unclear. From germline, CDR1 is SQVTM and CDR2 ANQGSEA. V was clipped by 2 bases and J by 5 bases, with 11 bases between them. This CDR3 comprises 13 residues. Here the CDR3 DNA reads TGCAGCGTTGAAAACCCTGCTGGAGATACGCAGTATTTT. Its translation: CSVENPAGDTQYF.

The chain employs TRBV28 and TRBJ2-7; 7 nucleotides line up with TRBD2. Germline CDR1 and CDR2: MDHEN and SYDVKM. The CDR3 runs 16 residues. The V and J ends lost 0 bases and 1 base, in that order; junction bases with no gene match: 6. CDR3 protein: CASSLCDSGSSYEQYF. The CDR3 nucleotides are TGTGCCAGCAGTTTATGTGATAGCGGGTCTTCCTACGAGCAGTACTTC.

The chain carries TRBV15 and TRBJ2-5, with no clear D. The CDR3 contains 12 residues. With 5 bases removed from V and 5 bases from J, the gap between germline ends came to 9 bases. Germline V gene data show CDR1 as LNHNV and CDR2 as YYDKDF (reference sequence). The CDR3 DNA follows: TGTGCCACCAGCCCGTTAGGGGAGACCCAGTACTTC. It yields the protein CATSPLGETQYF. The full variable domain, with the rest looked up from reference TRBV15 and TRBJ2-5, is DAMVIQNPRYQVTQFGKPVTLSCSQTLNHNVMYWYQQKSSQAPKLLFHYYDKDFNNEADTPDNFQSRRPNTSFCFLDIRSPGLGDTAMYLCATSPLGETQYFGPGTRLLVL.

In nucleotides, the CDR3 is TGTGCCAGCAGTGACAGGAGGAATGTCTACGAGCAGTACTTC. Amino acid sequence: CASSDRRNVYEQYF. The chain links TRBV2 to TRBJ2-7; D is possibly TRBD2 (5 bases). The germline gives CDR1 SNHLY, CDR2 FYNNEI. Trimming shortened V by 3 bases and J by 3 bases, and 12 bases separated the two germline ends. The CDR3 is 14 residues long.